These 20 T cell receptor beta chains share one sample of origin, sequenced in a study of read filtering for tumor transcriptome and immune sequencing (dated by TCRdb to about 2020). TCRdb lists the instrument as Illumina HiSeq 4000. Starting from 400 ng RNA, TCR libraries were constructed with the Immunoverse kit using molecular barcoded adaptors that cover the alpha/delta and beta/gamma chains. TCRdb reprocessing: public reads trimmed at Q25 with fastp, clones called with MiXCR, in-frame beta chains kept. Duplicate CDR3 protein sequences are folded into a single record with the most common DNA and genes. The sample table contains tens of thousands of distinct CDR3 sequences; only one count was recorded for 14% of them. The ten largest make up around 18% of the sample. Sequenced material: a population of CD138-negative cells sorted from bone marrow. Reading the label with the study, this specimen's cell subset or site is: bone marrow mononuclear cells depleted of CD138+ plasma/myeloma cells by negative magnetic selection. Receptors were obtained from a donor aged 40 or over with multiple myeloma.

In the case of this clonotype: It may be a read error: a sequence one base away is much more abundant. This chain joins TRBV10-3 and TRBJ2-3, with 7 bases lining up with TRBD2. The CDR3 is made up of 16 amino acids. Germline CDR1 reads ENHRY; CDR2 reads SYGVKD. The CDR3 spells CVISDYGEGGTDTQYF. The CDR3 region has the DNA TGTGTCATCAGTGATTACGGGGAGGGCGGCACAGATACGCAGTATTTT.

This clonotype has ten or more counts. At one end the junction does not follow the germline gene, possibly because of a read error. This rearrangement joins TRBV7-7 to TRBJ2-3; TRBD2 aligns across 7 bases. This CDR3 contains 16 residues. Germline V CDR1 and CDR2: SSHAT, FNYEAQ (reference sequence). CDR3 sequence (DNA): TGTGCTAGCAGCCCAGGCACCGGGGGGAGCACAGATACGCAGTATTTT. Translating gives CASSPGTGGSTDTQYF.

The gene calls are TRBV18 and TRBJ2-5; TRBD1 matches at 7 bases. V lost 3 bases, J lost 5 bases, and 9 bases stayed unmatched. Germline CDR1 is KGHSH and CDR2 is LQKENI. The CDR3 contains 15 residues. The CDR3 region has the DNA TGTGCCAGCTCACCGAAGACAGGGAGAGGGGAGACCCAGTACTTC. This sequence encodes CASSPKTGRGETQYF.

Points on this clonotype: Lacking the conserved final phenylalanine or tryptophan, this CDR3 likely reflects a read error. The V call is TRBV12-3 or TRBV12-4, the J call TRBJ2-1; 8 bases are shared with TRBD2. With 7 bases clipped from V and 9 bases from J, the junction kept 8 bases outside the gene matches. There are 13 residues in the CDR3. The CDR3 loop is CASKSGGWSEQFL. For the CDR3, the DNA is TGTGCCAGCAAAAGCGGGGGATGGAGTGAGCAGTTCCTC.

The V call is TRBV7-8, the J call TRBJ2-5; 7 nucleotides agree with TRBD1. This CDR3 comprises 18 residues. Looked up from germline, CDR1 is SGHVS and CDR2 is FQNEAQ. V was pared by 5 bases and J by 3 bases, with 18 bases of the junction left unmatched. This chain's CDR3 is CASSVGQRLTTAKETQYF. The CDR3 nucleotides are TGTGCCAGCAGCGTGGGACAGCGCCTCACAACTGCTAAAGAGACCCAGTACTTC.

There are many counts of this clonotype. J is TRBJ1-4 and V is TRBV9, with TRBD1 matching over 8 bases. J was trimmed by 8 bases and V by 7 bases; bases with no gene match: 16. Germline lookup yields CDR1 SGDLS and CDR2 YYNGEE. CDR3 size: 16 residues. For the CDR3, the DNA is TGTGCCAGCGGTCAGGGGGCCACGAGTGCTGTGGAAAAACTGTTTTTT. Translated: CASGQGATSAVEKLFF.

There are a few counts of this clonotype. The chain uses TRBV20-1 and TRBJ2-2; D gene ambiguous. Germline CDR1 reads DFQATT; CDR2 reads SNEGSKA (reference sequence). The CDR3 extends over 14 amino acids. Trimming left V 7 bases short and J 7 bases short, with 19 bases between. The CDR3 coding sequence is TGCAGTGTCCCCAATAGACGGGCGAGCGGGGAGCTGTTTTTT. It encodes CSVPNRRASGELFF.

This clonotype appeared many times. Germline and junction disagree at one end, which may indicate a read error. The J gene is TRBJ2-1, the V gene TRBV11-2; 8 positions match TRBD2. The CDR3 is 15 amino acids. Looked up from germline, CDR1 is SGHAT and CDR2 is FQNNGV. The CDR3 protein is CASSLTTGGYNEQLF. Here the CDR3 DNA reads TGTGCCAGCAGCTTAACGACGGGGGGGTACAATGAGCAGCTCTTC.

The chain employs TRBV7-2 and TRBJ1-4; the D is unclear. V lost 2 bases and J 8 bases, leaving 12 bases between the germline ends. Looked up from germline, CDR1 is SGHTA and CDR2 is FQGNSA. The CDR3 contains 14 residues. CDR3 bases: TGTGCCAGCAGCTTATTTCTAAGCGGGGAAAAACTGTTTTTT. As protein: CASSLFLSGEKLFF.

At least ten counts were recorded for this clonotype. The chain couples TRBV30 to TRBJ2-5; 12 bases match TRBD1. Germline V lookup: CDR1 GTSNPN, CDR2 SVGIG (reference sequence). This CDR3 is built from 15 residues. J was trimmed by 1 base and V by 0 bases; bases with no gene match: 0. The CDR3 nucleotides are TGTGCCTGGAGTGTGGGACAGGGGGCCCAAGAGACCCAGTACTTC. As protein: CAWSVGQGAQETQYF.

This clonotype was counted many times. The rearrangement uses TRBV19 and TRBJ1-5; D perhaps matches TRBD1 (6 bases). V gave up 10 bases and J gave up 4 bases, with 14 bases separating them. The CDR3 has 13 residues. Germline CDR1 and CDR2: LNHDA and SQIVND (reference sequence). The CDR3 region is CATAGAWNQPQHF. As DNA, the CDR3 is TGTGCCACCGCAGGGGCTTGGAATCAGCCCCAGCATTTT.

This clonotype was observed at least ten times. This sequence may be a read error, since a much larger clone differs from it by one base. This chain connects TRBV20-1 to TRBJ2-1, with 14 bases lining up with TRBD2. There are 14 residues in the CDR3. Per the germline V gene, CDR1 is DFQATT and CDR2 is SNEGSKA (reference sequence). The ends lost 6 bases at V and 12 bases at J; junction bases unmatched: 10. CDR3 residues: CSASGTSGGRGQFF. In DNA form, the CDR3 reads TGCAGTGCCTCCGGGACTAGCGGGGGTAGGGGGCAGTTCTTC.

At least ten counts were recorded for this clonotype. J is TRBJ1-3 and V is TRBV28; no definite D call. CDR1 is MDHEN and CDR2 is SYDVKM in the germline V gene. V was shortened by 8 bases and J by 0 bases, with 14 bases between the two germline ends. CDR3 size: 15 residues. The CDR3 nucleotides are TGTGCCAGCCTGGGCAGCAAATACTCTGGAAACACCATATATTTT. As protein: CASLGSKYSGNTIYF.

This clonotype was counted at least ten times. The rearrangement links TRBV7-8 to TRBJ2-5; D is possibly TRBD2 (6 bases). Germline V CDR1 and CDR2: SGHVS, FQNEAQ. The CDR3 runs 16 residues. V was clipped by 2 bases and J by 5 bases, with 18 bases between them. The DNA for the CDR3 is TGTGCCAGCAGCTTATCCAGCTCAGGAGGGCAGGAGACCCAGTACTTC. Its protein product is CASSLSSSGGQETQYF.

This clonotype was seen repeatedly, ten times or more. The rearrangement uses TRBV7-9 and TRBJ2-7; no firm D call. CDR1 and CDR2 from the germline V gene are SEHNR and FQNEAQ (reference sequence). This CDR3 is 12 amino acids long. Deletions cut 5 bases from V and 5 bases from J, with 10 bases between. The CDR3 reads CASSAQRNEQYF. The CDR3 nucleotides are TGTGCCAGCAGCGCGCAAAGGAACGAGCAGTACTTC.

The gene calls are TRBV20-1 and TRBJ2-7; TRBD1 might be the D (6 bases). Germline values: CDR1 DFQATT, CDR2 SNEGSKA (reference sequence). The germline V and J ends were trimmed by 5 bases and 0 bases, with 14 bases remaining between them. The CDR3 runs to 14 residues. The CDR3 nucleotides are TGCAGTGCTTACGGACAGAGGGCCTCCTACGAGCAGTACTTC. Its protein is CSAYGQRASYEQYF.

The V call is TRBV7-2, the J call TRBJ1-1; the match to TRBD1 covers 7 bases. Per the germline V gene, CDR1 is SGHTA and CDR2 is FQGNSA. The CDR3 spans 14 residues. The trim removed 5 bases at V and 6 bases at J, leaving 9 bases unmatched. CDR3 in DNA: TGTGCCAGCAGCCCGAAGGCCCAGGGGGCTGAAGCTTTCTTT. Protein: CASSPKAQGAEAFF.

This clonotype was counted ten times or more. This rearrangement joins TRBV28 to TRBJ2-5; TRBD1 matches at 8 bases. The length of the CDR3 is 15 residues. The germline V gene encodes CDR1 MDHEN and CDR2 SYDVKM. The V gene end was trimmed by 10 bases and the J gene end by 3 bases; junction bases not matched to a gene: 13. This CDR3 reads CATRTGLGPKETQYF. The CDR3 bases are TGTGCCACCAGGACAGGGCTTGGACCCAAAGAGACCCAGTACTTC.

This clonotype was seen at least ten times. The chain combines TRBV6-1 with TRBJ2-3; the D gene is possibly TRBD2 (7 bases). The CDR3 is made up of 15 amino acids. Trimming pared 7 bases from V and 3 bases from J, leaving 17 bases between. Germline values: CDR1 MNHNS, CDR2 SASEGT. The CDR3 nucleotides are TGTGCCAGCACCGAAGGGGGGGGGCAGACAGATACGCAGTATTTT. This encodes CASTEGGGQTDTQYF.

This clonotype was counted ten times or more. J is TRBJ2-3 and V is TRBV28, with D hard to call. The CDR3 is 15 amino acids. CDR1 and CDR2 (germline): MDHEN, SYDVKM. Trimming removed 3 bases at V and 6 bases at J, with 16 bases between. The CDR3 loop reads CASSLLQPPRDTQYF. CDR3 DNA sequence: TGTGCCAGCAGTTTGTTGCAACCCCCCCGGGATACGCAGTATTTT.